This T cell receptor beta chain was documented in a study of blood T cell repertoires in COVID-19. Study-wide background: The samples span acute and convalescent COVID-19 from the United States, Italy and Spain. PBMCs, B-cell-depleted T cells, or T cells provided the cDNA or gDNA that made up the material.

V was cut by 1 base and J by 7 bases, with 7 bases left in between. Germline loops: CDR1 LGHNA, CDR2 YNFKEQ. CDR3 size: 13 residues. Among Cohort 3 donors, those recovered had two negative PCRs, clearance, or symptom resolution. Clones were read by immunoSEQ multiplex PCR, and TCRdb kept only the in-frame ones, dropping some. Seen here are about 250,000 clones, over 75% observed once, and the top ten hold 3.5% to 5.5%. This TCR derives from a young woman who had recovered from COVID-19. The genes are TRBV4-2 and TRBJ2-2; the D is unclear. Sequenced: PBMCs or T cells enriched from blood (not recorded which). CDR3 coding DNA: TGTGCCAGCAGCCAAGCAGTGGTCGGGGAGCTGTTTTTT. Translating gives CASSQAVVGELFF.